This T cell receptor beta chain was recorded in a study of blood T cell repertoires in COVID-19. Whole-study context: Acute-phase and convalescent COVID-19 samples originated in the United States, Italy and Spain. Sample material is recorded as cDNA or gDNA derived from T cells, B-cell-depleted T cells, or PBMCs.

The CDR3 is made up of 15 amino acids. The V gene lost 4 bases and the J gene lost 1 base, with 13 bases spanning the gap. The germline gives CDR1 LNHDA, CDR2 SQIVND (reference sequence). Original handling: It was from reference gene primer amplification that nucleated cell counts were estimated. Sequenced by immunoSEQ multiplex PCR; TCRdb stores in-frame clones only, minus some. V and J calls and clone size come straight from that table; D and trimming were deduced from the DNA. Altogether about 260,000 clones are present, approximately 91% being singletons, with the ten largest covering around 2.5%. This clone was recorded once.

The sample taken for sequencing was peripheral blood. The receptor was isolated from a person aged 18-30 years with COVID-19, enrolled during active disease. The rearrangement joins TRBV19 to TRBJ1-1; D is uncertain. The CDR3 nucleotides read TGTGCCAGTAGTAGGAGGTTTGCGCAGAACACTGAAGCTTTCTTT. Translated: CASSRRFAQNTEAFF.